These 9 T cell receptor beta chains share one sample of origin, sequenced in a study of cytomegalovirus exposure and HLA in healthy donors (dated by TCRdb to the late 2010s). The library was generated by the immunoSEQ multiplex PCR assay. A mixture of 60 forward primers for TCR Vbeta segments and 13 reverse primers for TCR Jbeta segments was used in the multiplex PCR. What TCRdb holds here is the immuneACCESS table cut down to in-frame rearrangements. Part of the clones is not present; checked against another copy, under half of the missing clones reflect an unresolved V gene, and the others are unexplained. The sample records 150,000 to 200,000 clones, 70% to 80% of which are singletons. The top ten clones comprise around 14% of the sample. The specimen sequenced was PBMCs. The receptor source for this set is a woman aged 40 to 50 in good health and CMV-seronegative.

This clone has only a few counts. This chain connects TRBV30 to TRBJ2-1, with D maybe TRBD1 (6 bases). The germline gives CDR1 GTSNPN, CDR2 SVGIG (reference sequence). The CDR3 sequence is 12 residues long. V lost 2 bases to trimming and J lost 7 bases, with 9 bases between them. The chain's CDR3 is CAWSLQGNEQFF. Written as DNA, the CDR3 is TGTGCCTGGAGTCTACAGGGAAATGAGCAGTTCTTC.

This sequence joins TRBV4-1 and TRBJ1-6, with D perhaps matching TRBD1 (6 bases). Germline CDR1 MGHRA, CDR2 YSYEKL. This CDR3 is 16 amino acids long. V was clipped by 2 bases and J by 7 bases, with 15 bases between them. This chain's CDR3 is CASSQSGQTTNSPLHF. The CDR3 nucleotides read TGCGCCAGCAGCCAATCCGGACAGACAACGAATTCACCCCTCCACTTT.

This chain uses TRBV28 with TRBJ2-7; TRBD1 is a possible D gene (6 bases). The V gene lost 5 bases and the J gene lost 3 bases, with 11 bases spanning the gap. This CDR3 is 13 amino acids long. The germline gives CDR1 MDHEN, CDR2 SYDVKM. CDR3 bases: TGTGCCAGCAGTCAAGGACAGCTCTACGAGCAGTACTTC. Amino acids: CASSQGQLYEQYF.

The chain uses TRBV7-2 and TRBJ2-5; D gene ambiguous. Trimming removed 5 bases at V and 5 bases at J, with 15 bases between. The CDR3 has 14 amino acids. The germline gives CDR1 SGHTA, CDR2 FQGNSA. The CDR3 region has the DNA TGTGCCAGCAGCATCCGTCGTGGTGCGGAGACCCAGTACTTC. Translated: CASSIRRGAETQYF.

The V call is TRBV18, the J call TRBJ2-7; 10 nucleotides align to TRBD1. V lost 4 bases and J lost 11; bases outside the gene matches: 2. The CDR3 runs to 11 residues. The V gene's germline CDR1 is KGHSH and CDR2 LQKENI. CDR3 loop: CASSHGQGEYF. CDR3 sequence (DNA): TGTGCCAGCTCACACGGACAGGGGGAGTACTTC.

This chain links TRBV5-4 with TRBJ1-2; no reliable D call. Trimming took off 5 bases at V and 10 bases at J, with 21 bases between the two ends. The CDR3 consists of 14 residues. Germline V gene data show CDR1 as SGHNT and CDR2 as YYREEE (reference sequence). DNA for the CDR3: TGTGCCAGCAGGTCGGGCGGGGTCCCACCCGACTACACCTTC. Encoded protein: CASRSGGVPPDYTF. The entire variable domain, with the rest obtained from reference TRBV5-4 and TRBJ1-2, is as follows: ETGVTQSPTHLIKTRGQQVTLRCSSQSGHNTVSWYQQALGQGPQFIFQYYREEENGRGNFPPRFSGLQFPNYSSELNVNALELDDSALYLCASRSGGVPPDYTFGSGTRLTVV.

The genes are TRBV28 and TRBJ1-5; possible D gene TRBD1, 6 bases. The V and J ends lost 3 bases and 7 bases respectively, with 19 bases between them. The germline V gene encodes CDR1 MDHEN and CDR2 SYDVKM. This CDR3 has 16 amino acids. In DNA, the CDR3 is TGTGCCAGCAGTTTTAATCCCCAGGGGTCACGGCAGCCCCAGCATTTT. This sequence encodes CASSFNPQGSRQPQHF.

This chain uses TRBV15 with TRBJ1-1; TRBD1 might be the D (5 bases). V lost 3 bases and J lost 2, with 13 bases in between. Germline loops: CDR1 LNHNV, CDR2 YYDKDF (reference sequence). CDR3 length equals 15 residues. The CDR3 reads CATSSTGTYNTEAFF. The CDR3 DNA follows: TGTGCCACCAGCAGCACCGGGACTTATAACACTGAAGCTTTCTTT.

The chain recombines TRBV28 with TRBJ2-7; TRBD1 matches 7 bases. This CDR3 has 13 residues. The germline gives CDR1 MDHEN, CDR2 SYDVKM. The V segment lost 5 bases and the J segment 4 bases; nucleotides outside the gene matches: 5. CDR3 nucleotides: TGTGCCAGCAGTGCGACAGGGAGATACGAGCAGTACTTC. It translates to CASSATGRYEQYF.